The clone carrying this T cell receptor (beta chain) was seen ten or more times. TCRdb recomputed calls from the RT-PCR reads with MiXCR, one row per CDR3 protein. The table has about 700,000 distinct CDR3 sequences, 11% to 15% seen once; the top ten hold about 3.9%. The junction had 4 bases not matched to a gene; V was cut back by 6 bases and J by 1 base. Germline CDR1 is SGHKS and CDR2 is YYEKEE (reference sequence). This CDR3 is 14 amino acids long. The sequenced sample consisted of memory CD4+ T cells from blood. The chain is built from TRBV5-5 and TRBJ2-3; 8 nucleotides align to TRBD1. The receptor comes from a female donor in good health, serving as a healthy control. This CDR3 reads CASIPGQGTDTQYF. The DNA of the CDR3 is TGTGCCAGCATACCGGGACAGGGCACAGATACGCAGTATTTT.